The T cell receptor beta chain described here comes from a study of cytomegalovirus exposure and HLA in healthy donors (TCRdb year 2017). For the wider study: An earlier analysis of 587 of the donors reported approximately 260 Gb of sequence data and 90 million to 120 million unique TCR beta sequences obtained from around 170 million T cells. The study profiled the T cell repertoires of 500 to 800 subjects by immunosequencing and related them to cytomegalovirus serostatus. Of the roughly 390 genotyped donors, 80% to 90% were placed in the genetic ancestry cluster associated with self-reported Caucasian donors. HLA typing included class I and class II loci at four-digit resolution. In a later analysis, previously published TCR beta repertoires from 600 to 850 donors were re-analyzed and high-resolution HLA genotyping was added so that TCR occurrence patterns could be studied. Roughly 300 gigabases of sequencing data and about 92 million unique TCR sequences made up an early release that covered fewer than 650 HLA-typed donors. The number of donors typed differed by locus, with 629-630 for A, B, C, DRB1 and DQB1, 522 for DQA1, about 610 for DPA1, and around 430 for DPB1. The later analysis used no new phenotypic data to find candidate immune exposures, relying instead on TCR beta sequences and their occurrence across donors. All discovery cohort repertoires had been generated using a single sequencing platform. On average, around 240,000 unique TCR beta nucleotide sequences were sequenced per donor among 398 genotyped donors of the cohort, with roughly a sixth of those sequences being non-productive. Along with the roughly 670-subject first cohort, a separate validation cohort of over a hundred different subjects was used. To predict cytomegalovirus infection status, the study combined high-throughput TCR immunosequencing, statistical association of individual TCRs with disease status, and machine learning. A later genetic analysis used genome-wide SNP genotypes for about 65% of the 666 donors, treating that subset as a discovery cohort. Donor age, sex, ethnicity and CMV serostatus were compiled alongside the repertoire data. The study aimed to test whether signatures of past pathogen exposure could be identified by cataloging public T cell receptors. In an earlier analysis of over 550 of the donors, high-throughput TCR beta sequencing was used to judge whether each TCR beta V gene segment behaved as functional or pseudogenic. A handful of DR-DQ haplotypes were treated as single units for association and clustering because of strong linkage in the cohort.

The cohort was made up of hundreds of healthy bone marrow donors. At the time of sampling, every cohort member was nominally healthy, though immune exposures that went unrecorded were likely present. The donor was CMV seronegative and belonged to the group of 352 seronegative cohort members. Each donor provided a peripheral blood sample, and peripheral blood mononuclear cells were used for TCR beta sequencing. The Qiagen DNeasy Blood Extraction Kit was used to extract genomic DNA from the blood cell samples. On this clone itself: Its antigen is not yet known. Per-base quality was not reported, and no clone a single base away is much larger than it.

From the germline V gene (reference sequence), CDR1 is LNHDA and CDR2 is SQIVND. V was cut back by 3 bases and J by 3 bases, leaving a gap of 5 bases between them. The CDR3 holds 12 amino acids from the cysteine to the phenylalanine. The read is trimmed to its CDR3 DNA, 36 bases read in frame from base 1. The paper's findings and limits, for the study overall: In a later analysis, more than 15,000 TCR beta sequences were associated with specific HLA alleles at a false discovery rate of 0.05. In vitro tests confirmed that three of the cytomegalovirus-associated TCR beta chains recognize cytomegalovirus antigens. According to a later analysis, parvovirus B19, influenza, CMV and Epstein-Barr virus appeared linked to several top co-occurrence clusters. Correlated functional status among segregating V segments might reflect linkage disequilibrium, but an unknown experimental factor could not be ruled out. A cluster of highly shared sequence variants was judged likely to be a technical artifact of the sequencing pipeline. In an earlier analysis of some 640 of the donors, most TCR beta V segments were observed in productive rearrangements about 90% or about 30% of the time, broadly matching IMGT annotations. Some IMGT-functional V segments, including TRBV6-2 and TRBV6-3, could not be told apart with the 87-base-pair reads, so those segments were excluded. Roughly uniform sequencing depth across donors was assumed in presence/absence analyses, although this assumption may not hold. When HLA alleles, especially DR and DQ, strongly co-occurred, TCR associations were difficult to assign to individual alleles. While some public TCRs were present in many individuals, most TCR sequences turned up only very rarely across donors. According to a later genetic analysis, donors in an Asian-associated ancestry cluster had fewer N-insertions in productive TCRs than the roughly 670-donor mean. Because HLA typing was unavailable for some donors at each locus, only the typed subset was used in association tests. Cytomegalovirus status was reported to be diagnosed by the classifier with high specificity and sensitivity in both the original and validation cohorts. A further reported finding was that TCR beta sequences accurately predicted the HLA-A and HLA-B alleles for most subjects in the first cohort. A later analysis found that HLA-associated TCR beta chains were more clonally expanded and had lower generation probabilities than equally common non-associated chains. Because counts were too low, roughly 17 rarely observed V segments, including chromosome 9 orphons, were left out of the earlier analysis of 500 to 750 of the donors. In a later genetic analysis, a missense DCLRE1C variant was associated with V-gene and J-gene trimming of TCR beta chains, and the association was replicated in an independent cohort. The only immune exposure information available for the cohort was CMV serostatus. In a later analysis, TCR association rates were found to vary across HLA loci, with the most associated TCRs seen for DRB1 alleles and the fewest for HLA-C alleles. The authors suggested that the approach could potentially be generalized to other disease states and immunological phenotypes. According to a later analysis, most CMV-associated TCR beta chains appeared to be HLA-restricted, and the HLA associations seemed to be driven largely by CMV exposure. This cohort had only TCR beta chains sequenced, and the lack of alpha or paired-chain data limited which features could be detected. The study gave a list of about 170 TCR beta chains associated with cytomegalovirus.

Library creation used the immunoSEQ multiplex PCR assay. For the multiplex PCR, a mixture combining 60 forward primers for TCR Vbeta segments and 13 reverse primers for TCR Jbeta segments was used. The CDR3 region of rearranged TCR beta genes was amplified from genomic DNA by a multiplex PCR assay. Amplified TCR beta libraries were sequenced as 87-base-pair reads on the Illumina HiSeq System. In the paper's pipeline: Across the roughly 670 repertoires, a later analysis counted some 81 million unique TCR beta chains, approximately 10 million of which were shared by at least two donors. Raw reads were error-corrected and collapsed into unique sequences with a nearest-neighbor algorithm that merged closely related sequences to remove PCR and sequencing errors. Alignment of CDR3 sequences to IMGT reference sequences was used to assign V, D and J gene segments. For a sequence to be retained, a match of at least six nucleotides to both a V gene segment and a J gene segment was required. A rearrangement counted as productive if the CDR3 had no stop codons and remained in frame with V and J, and every other rearrangement counted as non-productive. Following IMGT convention, CDR3 was defined as the stretch from the second conserved V-encoded cysteine up to the conserved J-encoded phenylalanine. Sequences without an unambiguous match to a single V gene segment were excluded from the earlier analysis of 587 of the donors. An earlier analysis of under 750 of the donors called V segments functional above 56.7% productive rearrangements and segregating when the between-donor standard deviation exceeded 5%. A statistical classification framework was built for diagnosing cytomegalovirus status from the catalog of TCR beta chain sequences. V and J gene assignment, in a later analysis, came from comparing TCR nucleotide sequences with IMGT/GENE-DB human TR gene sequences. The TCRdist pipeline was used in a later analysis to assign CDR3 sequences and most-parsimonious VDJ recombination scenarios. A later analysis defined each TCR beta chain by its CDR3 amino acid sequence plus V-gene family, and excluded reads lacking a unique V-gene family. In a later analysis, around 650 highly shared, low-generation-probability nucleotide sequences were removed to address suspected cross-contamination and a sequencing artifact. For each public chain, a later analysis derived a clonal expansion index from normalized ranks of inferred template counts within each repertoire. In a later analysis, generation probabilities were computed with a VDJ recombination model fitted to out-of-frame rearrangements, and the resulting probabilities were checked against IGoR. A later analysis scored TCR-TCR, TCR-HLA and TCR-CMV co-occurrence with hypergeometric tests, applying a repertoire-size bias correction to TCR pairs. In a later analysis, false discovery rates were estimated by permuting HLA or CMV assignments 20 times. In a later analysis, co-occurring TCRs were grouped using DBSCAN, and TCRdist sequence similarity was added for clustering within HLA-allele-positive subsets. Repertoires with fewer than 30,000 or more than 120,000 public chains, plus five repertoires with anomalous nucleotide sharing, were excluded from co-occurrence clustering. TCRdb limited this immuneACCESS table to in-frame rearrangements with V and J called. A share of clones is missing; checked studies link under half to unresolved V genes, and the rest is unexplained. V, J and clone size are taken as reported in that table, and D and trimming were inferred from the DNA itself. This sample is represented by roughly 200,000 clones; 80% to 90% of them were singletons. Over 1% of the sample comes from the top ten.

The chain is made from TRBV19 and TRBJ1-1, with no D gene named confidently. The sequenced material came from PBMCs. This receptor was taken from a man aged 25-45 years in good health and CMV-seronegative. The DNA is as follows: TGTGCCAGTAGTATCCAGGACACTGAAGCTTTCTTT. Translation gives CASSIQDTEAFF.